This paragraph reports one T cell receptor beta chain. These data come from a study of shared T cell receptors in the human thymus. Using immunoSEQ multiplex PCR, the repertoire was profiled, and TCRdb retains in-frame clones only, with some absent. The data hold more than 550,000 clones, with roughly 86% observed a single time. This CDR3 region has 14 residues. J gave up 10 bases and V 3 bases, and 3 bases lay outside the gene matches. Per germline, CDR1 LNHDA and CDR2 SQIVND (reference sequence). The same data also went into a second study, on human thymus T cells. That work adds: Resections from corrective heart surgery supplied the thymus tissue. Related research has reported that thymic repertoires overlap highly among unrelated individuals.

The V call is TRBV19, the J call TRBJ1-6, with TRBD1 matching over 10 bases. This receptor was identified in a boy under two years old with a congenital heart defect. The source material was thymocytes. CDR3: CASSMGQGTSPLHF. Written as DNA, the CDR3 is TGTGCCAGTAGTATGGGACAGGGGACATCACCCCTCCACTTT.